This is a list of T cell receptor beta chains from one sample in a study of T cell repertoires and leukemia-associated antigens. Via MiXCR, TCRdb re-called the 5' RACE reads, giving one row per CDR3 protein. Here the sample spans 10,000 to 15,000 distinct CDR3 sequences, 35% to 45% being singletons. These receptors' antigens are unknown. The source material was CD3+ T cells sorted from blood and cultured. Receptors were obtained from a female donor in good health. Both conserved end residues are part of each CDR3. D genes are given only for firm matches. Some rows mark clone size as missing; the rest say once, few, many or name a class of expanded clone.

CDR3 protein: CASSGGSYNEQFF
CDR3 DNA: TGCGCCAGCTCGGGAGGCTCCTACAATGAGCAGTTCTTC
V gene: TRBV5-1
J gene: TRBJ2-1
D gene: TRBD2
clone size: few

CDR3 protein: CVSSGGPSYYSNQPQHF
CDR3 DNA: TGTGTCAGCAGTGGCGGGCCATCCTATTATAGCAATCAGCCCCAGCATTTT
V gene: TRBV2
J gene: TRBJ1-5
D gene: -
clone size: -

CDR3 protein: CASSPTLGLARPRDYEQYF
CDR3 DNA: TGTGCCAGCAGCCCTACACTCGGACTAGCGCGGCCACGGGACTACGAGCAGTACTTC
V gene: TRBV7-6
J gene: TRBJ2-7
D gene: TRBD2
clone size: few

CDR3 protein: CASSVRTGYNEQFF
CDR3 DNA: TGTGCCAGCAGCGTGAGGACAGGGTACAATGAGCAGTTCTTC
V gene: TRBV9
J gene: TRBJ2-1
D gene: TRBD1
clone size: medium-sized

CDR3 protein: CASGIASGRADTRYF
CDR3 DNA: TGCGCCAGCGGAATTGCTAGCGGGAGAGCTGATACGCGGTATTTT
V gene: TRBV5-1
J gene: TRBJ2-3
D gene: TRBD2
clone size: few

CDR3 protein: CASSLLTGGTGELFF
CDR3 DNA: TGTGCCAGCAGCTTATTAACAGGGGGCACCGGGGAGCTGTTTTTT
V gene: TRBV7-2
J gene: TRBJ2-2
D gene: TRBD1
clone size: -

CDR3 protein: CASSEGTGSTDTQYF
CDR3 DNA: TGTGCCAGCAGTGAAGGGACAGGAAGCACAGATACGCAGTATTTT
V gene: TRBV6-4
J gene: TRBJ2-3
D gene: TRBD1
clone size: many

CDR3 protein: CASSEQATNTEAFF
CDR3 DNA: TGCGCCAGCAGCGAGCAGGCCACGAACACTGAAGCTTTCTTT
V gene: TRBV5-1
J gene: TRBJ1-1
D gene: -
clone size: -

CDR3 protein: CASSSSGTGPHEQFF
CDR3 DNA: TGTGCCAGCAGCTCCTCCGGGACAGGGCCGCATGAGCAGTTCTTC
V gene: TRBV11-2
J gene: TRBJ2-1
D gene: TRBD1
clone size: -

CDR3 protein: CASSSRGELFF
CDR3 DNA: TGTGCCAGCAGCTCACGTGGGGAGCTGTTTTTT
V gene: TRBV7-9
J gene: TRBJ2-2
D gene: -
clone size: few

CDR3 protein: CASRMGGNERFF
CDR3 DNA: TGCGCCAGCAGAATGGGGGGAAATGAGCGGTTCTTC
V gene: TRBV28
J gene: TRBJ2-1
D gene: -
clone size: -

CDR3 protein: CASRSEGEQFF
CDR3 DNA: TGCGCCAGCAGATCGGAGGGGGAGCAGTTCTTC
V gene: TRBV5-1
J gene: TRBJ2-1
D gene: -
clone size: -

CDR3 protein: CASCVGGGGHTGAFF
CDR3 DNA: TGTGCCAGCTGCGTAGGCGGCGGGGGACACACTGGAGCTTTCTTT
V gene: TRBV9
J gene: TRBJ1-1
D gene: -
clone size: -

CDR3 protein: CASSTEYLAGGPNTEAFF
CDR3 DNA: TGTGCCAGCAGTACCGAATATTTAGCGGGAGGGCCGAACACTGAAGCTTTCTTT
V gene: TRBV12-3/TRBV12-4
J gene: TRBJ1-1
D gene: -
clone size: few

CDR3 protein: CASSSDNLYEQYF
CDR3 DNA: TGTGCCAGCAGCTCCGACAACCTGTACGAGCAGTACTTC
V gene: TRBV7-9
J gene: TRBJ2-7
D gene: -
clone size: -

CDR3 protein: CASRQTVEDTQYF
CDR3 DNA: TGCGCCAGCCGACAGACCGTGGAAGATACGCAGTATTTT
V gene: TRBV5-1
J gene: TRBJ2-3
D gene: -
clone size: -

CDR3 protein: CASSSIETPSYEQYF
CDR3 DNA: TGCGCCAGCAGCTCCATTGAGACGCCCTCCTACGAGCAGTACTTC
V gene: TRBV5-1
J gene: TRBJ2-7
D gene: -
clone size: -

CDR3 protein: CASSLVASLHYSNQPQHF
CDR3 DNA: TGTGCCAGCAGCTTAGTGGCCAGTTTACACTATAGCAATCAGCCCCAGCATTTT
V gene: TRBV7-2
J gene: TRBJ1-5
D gene: -
clone size: -

CDR3 protein: CASSVTGLPNEQFFGPGPNTEAFF
CDR3 DNA: -
V gene: TRBV9
J gene: TRBJ1-1
D gene: -
clone size: once

CDR3 protein: CASSQANAGGHNVQFF
CDR3 DNA: TGTGCCAGCAGCCAAGCCAATGCGGGAGGTCACAATGTGCAGTTCTTC
V gene: TRBV4-2
J gene: TRBJ2-1
D gene: TRBD2
clone size: -

CDR3 protein: CASRRQGWGETQYF
CDR3 DNA: TGTGCCAGCAGAAGACAGGGGTGGGGAGAGACCCAGTACTTC
V gene: TRBV27
J gene: TRBJ2-5
D gene: TRBD1
clone size: medium-sized

CDR3 protein: CSAGAGRDPMEQYF
CDR3 DNA: TGCAGTGCGGGCGCGGGCCGGGACCCCATGGAGCAGTACTTC
V gene: TRBV20-1
J gene: TRBJ2-7
D gene: -
clone size: -

CDR3 protein: CASSLGASGAFTDTQYF
CDR3 DNA: TGCGCCAGCAGCTTGGGAGCTAGCGGGGCTTTCACAGATACGCAGTATTTT
V gene: TRBV5-1
J gene: TRBJ2-3
D gene: TRBD2
clone size: few

CDR3 protein: CASSLGAGWDEQFF
CDR3 DNA: TGTGCCAGCAGTTTAGGCGCAGGGTGGGATGAGCAGTTCTTC
V gene: TRBV27
J gene: TRBJ2-1
D gene: -
clone size: -

CDR3 protein: CASSSGLAGRSYNEQFF
CDR3 DNA: TGCGCCAGCAGCTCCGGACTAGCGGGAAGGTCCTACAATGAGCAGTTCTTC
V gene: TRBV5-1
J gene: TRBJ2-1
D gene: TRBD2
clone size: -

CDR3 protein: CASSPGEIIYNEQFF
CDR3 DNA: TGTGCCAGCAGCCCAGGGGAAATAATCTACAATGAGCAGTTCTTC
V gene: TRBV7-9
J gene: TRBJ2-1
D gene: -
clone size: many

CDR3 protein: CATSRDSNTGTGSKTQYF
CDR3 DNA: TGTGCCACCAGCAGAGATTCTAATACCGGGACAGGGTCGAAGACCCAGTACTTC
V gene: TRBV15
J gene: TRBJ2-5
D gene: TRBD1
clone size: -

CDR3 protein: CASSLLSGANVLTF
CDR3 DNA: TGTGCCAGCAGCTTATTGTCTGGGGCCAACGTCCTGACTTTC
V gene: TRBV11-2
J gene: TRBJ2-6
D gene: -
clone size: medium-sized

CDR3 protein: CASTVPGSSVTNQPQHF
CDR3 DNA: TGTGCCAGCACCGTTCCCGGAAGCTCAGTTACCAATCAGCCCCAGCATTTT
V gene: TRBV28
J gene: TRBJ1-5
D gene: -
clone size: many

CDR3 protein: CGDRGRYTEAFF
CDR3 DNA: TGTGGGGACAGGGGGCGATACACTGAAGCTTTCTTT
V gene: TRBV8-2
J gene: TRBJ1-1
D gene: -
clone size: once